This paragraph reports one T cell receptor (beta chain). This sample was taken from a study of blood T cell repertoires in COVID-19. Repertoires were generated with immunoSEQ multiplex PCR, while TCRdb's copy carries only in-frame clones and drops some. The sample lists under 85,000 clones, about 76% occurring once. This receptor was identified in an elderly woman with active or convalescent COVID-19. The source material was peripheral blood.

CDR3 in amino acids: CASSLGRAGGHSYEQYF. The CDR3 nucleotides read TGTGCCAGCAGCTTAGGACGGGCAGGGGGCCACTCCTACGAGCAGTACTTC. The V and J genes are TRBV11-2 and TRBJ2-7; 8 bases fit TRBD1. CDR3 length equals 17 residues. V shed 1 base and J 0 bases; nucleotides not matched to a gene: 8. CDR1 and CDR2 from the germline V gene are SGHAT and FQNNGV.